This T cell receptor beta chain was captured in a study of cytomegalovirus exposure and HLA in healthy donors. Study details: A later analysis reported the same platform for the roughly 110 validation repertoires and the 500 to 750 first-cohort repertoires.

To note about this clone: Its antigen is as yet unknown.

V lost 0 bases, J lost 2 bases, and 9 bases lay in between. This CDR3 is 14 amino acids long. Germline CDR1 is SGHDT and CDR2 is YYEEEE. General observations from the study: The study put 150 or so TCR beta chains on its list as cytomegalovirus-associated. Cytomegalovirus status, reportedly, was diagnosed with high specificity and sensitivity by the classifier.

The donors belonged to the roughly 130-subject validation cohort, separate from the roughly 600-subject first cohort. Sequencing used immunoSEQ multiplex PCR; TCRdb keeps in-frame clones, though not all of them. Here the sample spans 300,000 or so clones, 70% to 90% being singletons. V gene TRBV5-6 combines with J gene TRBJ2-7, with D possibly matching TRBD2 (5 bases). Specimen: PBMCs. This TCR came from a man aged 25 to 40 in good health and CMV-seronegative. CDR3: CASSLDLAAYEQYF. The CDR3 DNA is TGTGCCAGCAGCTTGGACCTAGCCGCCTACGAGCAGTACTTC.